Shown below are 10 T cell receptor beta chains from a single sample sequenced in a study of beta chain features in type 1 diabetes. Investigators reverse transcribed all isolated RNA, so they sequenced expressed TCRB transcripts. Here immunoSEQ multiplex PCR was the method, and the copy in TCRdb shows in-frame clones only, minus some. The sample carries about 150,000 clones, 8.1% recorded once. The sequencing sample was made of central memory CD4+ T cells from blood. The receptors stem from a man in his late teens or twenties in good health.

This clone was detected only a few times. This chain joins TRBV11-3 and TRBJ2-1; no clear D. Deletions cut 5 bases from V and 7 bases from J, with 9 bases between. Germline-derived CDR1 and CDR2 are SGHNT and YENEEA. The CDR3 is 12 amino acids. CDR3 DNA sequence: TGTGCCAGCAGCATTGTCAGTAATGAGCAGTTCTTC. This gives the protein CASSIVSNEQFF.

This clone has a count of ten or more. The chain combines TRBV30 with TRBJ1-4, with no clear D. Trimming shortened V by 1 base and J by 4 bases, and 7 bases separated the two germline ends. The CDR3 is 13 residues long. Germline CDR1 reads GTSNPN; CDR2 reads SVGIG (reference sequence). Here the CDR3 DNA reads TGTGCCTGGAGTGGAGGAATTAATGAAAAACTGTTTTTT. Its protein is CAWSGGINEKLFF.

This chain connects TRBV15 to TRBJ1-1, with D tentatively TRBD1 (5 bases). V gave up 5 bases and J gave up 4 bases, with 11 bases separating them. Germline V lookup: CDR1 LNHNV, CDR2 YYDKDF (reference sequence). The CDR3 loop spans 13 amino acids. CDR3 region: CATSRGLGTEAFF. In DNA form, the CDR3 reads TGTGCCACCAGCCGGGGGTTGGGCACTGAAGCTTTCTTT. Based on the CDR3 plus reference TRBV15 and TRBJ1-1, the full variable domain is DAMVIQNPRYQVTQFGKPVTLSCSQTLNHNVMYWYQQKSSQAPKLLFHYYDKDFNNEADTPDNFQSRRPNTSFCFLDIRSPGLGDTAMYLCATSRGLGTEAFFGQGTRLTVV.

Points on this clone: The same CDR3 arises from other DNA sequences in this sample as well. The V gene is TRBV18, the J gene TRBJ1-1; no clear D gene. This CDR3 contains 13 residues. Between the trimmed V and J ends, which lost 3 bases and 2 bases, there was a span of 7 bases. CDR1 and CDR2 (germline): KGHSH, LQKENI. CDR3: CASSPQKNTEAFF. The DNA for the CDR3 is TGTGCCAGCTCACCTCAGAAAAACACTGAAGCTTTCTTT.

This chain joins TRBV28 and TRBJ2-1, with D tentatively TRBD2 (5 bases). Germline lookup yields CDR1 MDHEN and CDR2 SYDVKM. The CDR3 runs 16 residues. Trimming left V 5 bases short and J 8 bases short, with 22 bases between. The CDR3 DNA reads as TGTGCCAGCAGTCCCGGATCCGCGGGCCCTAGTGATGAGCAGTTCTTC. Amino acid sequence: CASSPGSAGPSDEQFF.

The genes are TRBV21-1 and TRBJ2-5; TRBD1, the table's D call, was not compared with the DNA. TRBV21-1 is labeled a pseudogene. The CDR3 sequence is 15 residues long. The CDR3 spells CASSLQGSVQETQYF. CDR3 nucleotides: TGTGCCAGCAGCCTGCAGGGTTCGGTCCAAGAGACCCAGTACTTC.

V gene TRBV7-3 combines with J gene TRBJ2-7; TRBD2 matches 7 bases. The CDR3 is 14 residues long. The V gene end was trimmed by 5 bases and the J gene end by 6 bases; junction bases not matched to a gene: 10. CDR1 and CDR2 (germline): SGHTA, FQGTGA. The CDR3: CASSPPGLPREQYF. The CDR3 DNA is TGTGCCAGCAGCCCCCCGGGACTACCTCGCGAGCAGTACTTC.

The table lists this clone with a few counts. V is TRBV7-9 and J is TRBJ1-1; maybe TRBD1 (5 bases). With 3 bases removed from V and 1 base from J, the gap between germline ends came to 9 bases. Germline V gene data show CDR1 as SEHNR and CDR2 as FQNEAQ (reference sequence). This CDR3 has 14 residues. The CDR3 here is CASSFPGGNTEAFF. Here the CDR3 DNA reads TGTGCCAGCAGCTTTCCGGGGGGGAACACTGAAGCTTTCTTT.

CDR3 sequence (DNA): TGTGCCAGCAGCCTCGGGGGAGTCTTAGAGGGCTACACCTTC. It translates to CASSLGGVLEGYTF. This rearrangement joins TRBV7-2 to TRBJ1-2, with D tentatively TRBD1 (5 bases). The CDR3 totals 14 residues. The V gene's germline CDR1 is SGHTA and CDR2 FQGNSA. The V end was cut by 5 bases, the J end by 8 bases, with 18 bases between.

The CDR3 DNA reads as TGTGCCAGCAGTTACTCAGGACAGGACACCTACGAGCAGTACTTC. Protein sequence: CASSYSGQDTYEQYF. J is TRBJ2-7 and V is TRBV6-5; 7 bases are shared with TRBD1. The CDR3 extends over 15 amino acids. The V and J ends lost 0 bases and 2 bases, in that order; junction bases with no gene match: 4. Germline V gene lookup returns CDR1 MNHEY and CDR2 SVGAGI.